The entry below gives a single T cell receptor beta chain sequence along with its context. Germline and junction disagree at one end, which may indicate a read error. This CDR3 comprises 14 residues. Germline lookup yields CDR1 SGHRS and CDR2 YFSETQ. Semi-nested PCR with Nested Universal Primer A followed constant-region reverse priming of full-length variable regions. TCRdb reprocessed the 5' RACE reads via MiXCR and lists one record per CDR3 protein. The repertoire has under 35,000 distinct CDR3 sequences, approximately 30% of them found once; the top ten carry around 3.5%. The TCR sequence derives from a female donor with breast cancer. The J gene is TRBJ1-2, the V gene TRBV5-1; perhaps TRBD1 as D (5 bases). The sequencing sample was made of naive CD4+ T cells sorted from a lymph node. Noted subset: naive CD4+ T cells, CD4+CD45RA+CD25-. The CDR3 here is CTSSLRPGEYGYTF. The DNA of the CDR3 is TGCACCAGCAGCTTGCGTCCGGGGGAGTATGGCTACACCTTC.